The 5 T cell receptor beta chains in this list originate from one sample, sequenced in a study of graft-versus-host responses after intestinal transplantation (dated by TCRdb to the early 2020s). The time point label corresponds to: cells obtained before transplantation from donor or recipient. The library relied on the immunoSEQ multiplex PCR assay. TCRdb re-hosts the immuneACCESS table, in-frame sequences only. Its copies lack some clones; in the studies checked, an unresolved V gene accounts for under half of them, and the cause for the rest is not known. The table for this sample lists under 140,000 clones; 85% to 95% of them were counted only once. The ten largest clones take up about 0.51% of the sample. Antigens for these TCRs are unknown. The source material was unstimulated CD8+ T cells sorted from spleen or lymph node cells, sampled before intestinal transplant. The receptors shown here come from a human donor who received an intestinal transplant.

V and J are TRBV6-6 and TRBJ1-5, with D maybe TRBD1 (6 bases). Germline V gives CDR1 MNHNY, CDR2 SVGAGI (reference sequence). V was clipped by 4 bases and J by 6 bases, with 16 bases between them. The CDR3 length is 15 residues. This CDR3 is CASSWPGGVSQPQHF. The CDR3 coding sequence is TGTGCCAGCAGTTGGCCTGGGGGCGTCAGTCAGCCCCAGCATTTT.

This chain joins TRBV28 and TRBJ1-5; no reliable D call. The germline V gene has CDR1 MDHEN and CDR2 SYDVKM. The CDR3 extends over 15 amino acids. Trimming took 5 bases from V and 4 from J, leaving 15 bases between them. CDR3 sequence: CASSQEGLGNQPQHF. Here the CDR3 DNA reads TGTGCCAGCAGTCAGGAGGGTCTCGGTAATCAGCCCCAGCATTTT.

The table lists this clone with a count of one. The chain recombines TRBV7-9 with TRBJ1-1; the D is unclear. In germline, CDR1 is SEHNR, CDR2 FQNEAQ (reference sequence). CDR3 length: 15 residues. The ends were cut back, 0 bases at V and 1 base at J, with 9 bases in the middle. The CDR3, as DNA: TGTGCCAGCAGCTTAGCTTGGGAGAGGAACACTGAAGCTTTCTTT. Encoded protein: CASSLAWERNTEAFF.

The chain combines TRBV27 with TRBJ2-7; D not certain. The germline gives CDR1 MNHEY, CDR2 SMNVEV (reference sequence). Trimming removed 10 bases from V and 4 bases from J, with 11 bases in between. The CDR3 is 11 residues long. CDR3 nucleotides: TGTGCCACCAGACACCTTTACGAGCAGTACTTC. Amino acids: CATRHLYEQYF.

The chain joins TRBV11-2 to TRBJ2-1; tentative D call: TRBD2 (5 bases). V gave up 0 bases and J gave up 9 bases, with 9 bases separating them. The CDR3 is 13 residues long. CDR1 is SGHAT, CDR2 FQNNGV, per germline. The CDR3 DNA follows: TGTGCCAGCAGCTTAGAGCTAGCCCCTGAGCAGTTCTTC. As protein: CASSLELAPEQFF.